This TCR beta chain was captured by sequencing in a study of blood T cell repertoires in COVID-19. At the level of the study: The study drew acute and convalescent COVID-19 samples from the United States, Italy and Spain.

This CDR3 is built from 15 residues. CDR1 and CDR2 from the germline V gene are LGHDT and YNNKEL (reference sequence). The ends were cut back, 2 bases at V and 0 bases at J, with 8 bases in the middle. In the authors' workflow: Estimation of nucleated cell counts was performed using reference gene primer amplification. Repertoires were generated with immunoSEQ multiplex PCR, while TCRdb's copy carries only in-frame clones and drops some. V, J and clone size are taken as reported in that table, and D and trimming were inferred from the DNA itself. The table has fewer than 150,000 clones, more than 80% seen once.

The sequenced sample consisted of peripheral blood. J is TRBJ1-3 and V is TRBV3-1 (or the pseudogene TRBV3-2); no firm D call. This clonotype originated in a woman aged 80 or older with acute or convalescent COVID-19. CDR3 amino acids: CASSQPGHSGNTIYF. The DNA for the CDR3 is TGTGCCAGCAGCCAACCCGGTCACTCTGGAAACACCATATATTTT.